This T cell receptor (beta chain) emerged from a study of blood T cells in healthy people across ages. Across the study: For every two T cells, template switching captured about one barcoded beta molecule. Study-wide results and caveats: A roughly linear fall in TCR beta diversity per million T cells was seen with increasing age.

This clonotype was recorded a few times. The antigen remains unidentified. The study isolated at least 6.5 million PBMCs from each sample. Using a J-beta primer mix together with a sample-barcoded 5' primer, a second PCR was run for roughly 6 to 11 cycles. Via MiXCR, TCRdb re-called the 5' RACE reads, giving one row per CDR3 protein. The sample lists about 1.1 million distinct CDR3 sequences, around two fifths occurring once. The CDR3 covers 16 residues. Germline assignment: CDR1 SGHRS and CDR2 YFSETQ. V gave up 0 bases and J gave up 0 bases, with 12 bases separating them. The sample taken for sequencing was blood. The chain is built from TRBV5-1 and TRBJ1-2; D unresolved. This clonotype was obtained from a man between 18 and 35 years old in good health. The CDR3 region is CASSLDVHSSNYGYTF. The CDR3 coding sequence is TGCGCCAGCAGCTTGGATGTGCACAGCTCTAACTATGGCTACACCTTC.